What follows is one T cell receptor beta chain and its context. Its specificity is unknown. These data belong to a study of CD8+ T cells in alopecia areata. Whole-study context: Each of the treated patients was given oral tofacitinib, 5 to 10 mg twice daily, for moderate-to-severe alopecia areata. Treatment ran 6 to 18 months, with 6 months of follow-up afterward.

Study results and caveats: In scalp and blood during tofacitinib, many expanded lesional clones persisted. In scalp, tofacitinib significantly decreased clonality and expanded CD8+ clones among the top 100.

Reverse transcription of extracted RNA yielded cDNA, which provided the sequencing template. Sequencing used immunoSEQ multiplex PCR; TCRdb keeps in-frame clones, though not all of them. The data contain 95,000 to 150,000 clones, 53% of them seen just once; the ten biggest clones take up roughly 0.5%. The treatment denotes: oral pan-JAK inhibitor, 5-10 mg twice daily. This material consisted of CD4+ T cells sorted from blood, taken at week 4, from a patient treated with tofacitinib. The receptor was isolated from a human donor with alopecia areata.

CDR3 bases: TGTGCCTGGAGTGGCACCGGACCTGCCGATGGCTACACCTTC. This encodes CAWSGTGPADGYTF. The rearrangement links TRBV30 to TRBJ1-2; D unclear. Looked up from germline, CDR1 is GTSNPN and CDR2 is SVGIG (reference sequence). The CDR3 consists of 14 residues. Trimming removed 1 base from V and 6 bases from J, with 15 bases in between. Full variable domain (rest looked up from reference TRBV30 and TRBJ1-2): SQTIHQWPATLVQPVGSPLSLECTVEGTSNPNLYWYRQAAGRGLQLLFYSVGIGQISSEVPQNLSASRPQDRQFILSSKKLLLSDSGFYLCAWSGTGPADGYTFGSGTRLTVV.